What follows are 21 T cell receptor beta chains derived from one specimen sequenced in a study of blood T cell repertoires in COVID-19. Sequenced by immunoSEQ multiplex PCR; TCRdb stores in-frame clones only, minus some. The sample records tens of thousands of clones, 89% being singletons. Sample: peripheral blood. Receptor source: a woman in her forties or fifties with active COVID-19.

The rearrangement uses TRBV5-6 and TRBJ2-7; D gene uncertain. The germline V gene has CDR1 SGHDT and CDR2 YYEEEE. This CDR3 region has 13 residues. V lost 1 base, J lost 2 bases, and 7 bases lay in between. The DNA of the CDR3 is TGTGCCAGCAGCTTGTCCTACCCCTACGAGCAGTACTTC. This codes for CASSLSYPYEQYF.

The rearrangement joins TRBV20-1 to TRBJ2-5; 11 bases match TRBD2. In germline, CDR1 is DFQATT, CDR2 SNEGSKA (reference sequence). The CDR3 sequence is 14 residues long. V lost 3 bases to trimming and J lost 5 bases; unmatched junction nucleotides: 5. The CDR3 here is CSASLAGGLETQYF. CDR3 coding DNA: TGCAGTGCTAGTTTAGCGGGAGGGTTGGAGACCCAGTACTTC.

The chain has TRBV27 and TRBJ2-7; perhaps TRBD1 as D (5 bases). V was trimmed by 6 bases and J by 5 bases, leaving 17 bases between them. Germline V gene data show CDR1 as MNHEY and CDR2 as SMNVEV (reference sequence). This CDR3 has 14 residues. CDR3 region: CASRKSRGIHEQYF. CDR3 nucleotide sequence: TGTGCCAGCAGAAAATCAAGGGGAATCCACGAGCAGTACTTC.

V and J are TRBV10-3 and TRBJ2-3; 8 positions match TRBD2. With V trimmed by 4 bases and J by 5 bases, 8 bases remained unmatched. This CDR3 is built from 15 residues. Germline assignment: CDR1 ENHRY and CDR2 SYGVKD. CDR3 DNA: TGTGCCATCAGTGTTGCGGGAGGTGTGGTAGATACGCAGTATTTT. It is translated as CAISVAGGVVDTQYF.

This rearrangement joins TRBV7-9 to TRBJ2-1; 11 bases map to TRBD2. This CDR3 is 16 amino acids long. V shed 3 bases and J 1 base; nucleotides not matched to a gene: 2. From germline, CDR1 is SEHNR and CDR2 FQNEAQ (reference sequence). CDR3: CASSLVAGGSYNEQFF. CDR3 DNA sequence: TGTGCCAGCAGCTTGGTAGCGGGAGGGTCCTACAATGAGCAGTTCTTC.

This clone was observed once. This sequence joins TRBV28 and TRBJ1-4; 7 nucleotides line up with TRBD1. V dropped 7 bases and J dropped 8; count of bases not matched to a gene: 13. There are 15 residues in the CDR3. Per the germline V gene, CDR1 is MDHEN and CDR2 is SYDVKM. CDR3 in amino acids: CASTRTGTVGEKLFF. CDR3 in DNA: TGTGCCAGCACGAGGACCGGGACAGTAGGCGAAAAACTGTTTTTT.

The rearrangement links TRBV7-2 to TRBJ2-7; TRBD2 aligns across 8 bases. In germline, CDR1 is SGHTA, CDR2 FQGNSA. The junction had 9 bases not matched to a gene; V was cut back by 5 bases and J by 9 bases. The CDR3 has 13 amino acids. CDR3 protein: CASSGGGLAPQYF. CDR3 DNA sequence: TGTGCCAGCAGCGGGGGCGGACTAGCCCCGCAGTACTTC.

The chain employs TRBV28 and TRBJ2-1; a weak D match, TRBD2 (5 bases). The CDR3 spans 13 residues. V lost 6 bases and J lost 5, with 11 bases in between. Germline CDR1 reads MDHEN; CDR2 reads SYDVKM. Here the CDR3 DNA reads TGTGCCAGCAGCATCAGCGGAAACAATGAGCAGTTCTTC. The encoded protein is CASSISGNNEQFF.

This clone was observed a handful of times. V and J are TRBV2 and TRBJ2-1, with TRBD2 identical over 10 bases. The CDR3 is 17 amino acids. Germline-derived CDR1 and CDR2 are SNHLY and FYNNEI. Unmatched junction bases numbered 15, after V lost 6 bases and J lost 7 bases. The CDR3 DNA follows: TGTGCCAGCAGCCCTCTCGGGGGACTAGCGCTTGTAAATGAGCAGTTCTTC. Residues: CASSPLGGLALVNEQFF.

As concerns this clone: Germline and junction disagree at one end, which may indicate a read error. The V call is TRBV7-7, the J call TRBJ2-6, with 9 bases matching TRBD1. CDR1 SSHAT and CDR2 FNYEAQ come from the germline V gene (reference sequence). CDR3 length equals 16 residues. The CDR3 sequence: CASSGDRDSGANVLTF. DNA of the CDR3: TGTGCTAGCAGCGGGGACAGGGACTCTGGGGCCAACGTCCTGACTTTC.

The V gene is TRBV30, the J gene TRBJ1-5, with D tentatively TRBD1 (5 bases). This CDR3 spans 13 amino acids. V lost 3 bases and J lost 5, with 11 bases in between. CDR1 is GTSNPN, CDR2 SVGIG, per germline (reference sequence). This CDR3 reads CAWSPGLDQPQHF. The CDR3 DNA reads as TGTGCCTGGAGCCCAGGGCTGGATCAGCCCCAGCATTTT. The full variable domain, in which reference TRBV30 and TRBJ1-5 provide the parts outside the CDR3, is SQTIHQWPATLVQPVGSPLSLECTVEGTSNPNLYWYRQAAGRGLQLLFYSVGIGQISSEVPQNLSASRPQDRQFILSSKKLLLSDSGFYLCAWSPGLDQPQHFGDGTRLSIL.

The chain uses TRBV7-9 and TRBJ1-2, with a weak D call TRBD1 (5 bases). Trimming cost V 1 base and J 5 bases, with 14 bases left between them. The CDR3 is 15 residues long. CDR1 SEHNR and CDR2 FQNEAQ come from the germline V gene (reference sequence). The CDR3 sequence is CASSLGAGPWYGYTF. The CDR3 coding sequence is TGTGCCAGCAGCTTAGGAGCGGGGCCTTGGTATGGCTACACCTTC.

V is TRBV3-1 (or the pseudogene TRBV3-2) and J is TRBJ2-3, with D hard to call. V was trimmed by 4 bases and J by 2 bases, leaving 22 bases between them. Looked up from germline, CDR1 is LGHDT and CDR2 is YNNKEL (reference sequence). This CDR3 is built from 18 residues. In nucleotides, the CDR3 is TGTGCCAGCAGCCCTCTGCTCGTTGCGGTCAGTTCCACAGATACGCAGTATTTT. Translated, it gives CASSPLLVAVSSTDTQYF.

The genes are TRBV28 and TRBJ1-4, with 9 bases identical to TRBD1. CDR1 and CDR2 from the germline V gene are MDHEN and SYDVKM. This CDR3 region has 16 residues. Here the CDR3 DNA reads TGTGTCTGTCAGGGGACAGGGTATTCAAGGGGCGAAAAACTGTTTTTT. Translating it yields CVCQGTGYSRGEKLFF. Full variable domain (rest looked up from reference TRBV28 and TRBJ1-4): DVKVTQSSRYLVKRTGEKVFLECVQDMDHENMFWYRQDPGLGLRLIYFSYDVKMKEKGDIPEGYSVSREKKERFSLILESASTNQTSMYLCVCQGTGYSRGEKLFFGSGTQLSVL.

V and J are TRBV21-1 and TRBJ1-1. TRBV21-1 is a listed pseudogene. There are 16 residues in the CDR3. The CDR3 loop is CASSKKAASKNTEAFF. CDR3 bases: TGTGCCAGCAGCAAAAAGGCAGCGTCGAAGAACACTGAAGCTTTCTTT.

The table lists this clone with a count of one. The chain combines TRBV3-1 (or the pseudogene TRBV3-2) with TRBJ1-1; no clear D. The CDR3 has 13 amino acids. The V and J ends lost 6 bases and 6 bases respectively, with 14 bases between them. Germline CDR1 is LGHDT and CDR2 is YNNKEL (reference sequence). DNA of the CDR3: TGTGCCAGCAGACTTGGCAGGTTCGCTGAAGCTTTCTTT. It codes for CASRLGRFAEAFF.

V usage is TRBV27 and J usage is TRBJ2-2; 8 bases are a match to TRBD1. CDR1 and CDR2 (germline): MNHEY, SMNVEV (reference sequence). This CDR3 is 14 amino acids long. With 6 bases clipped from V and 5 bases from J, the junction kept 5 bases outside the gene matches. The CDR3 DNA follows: TGTGCCAGCAGGGACAGGGTGCGGACCGGGGAGCTGTTTTTT. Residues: CASRDRVRTGELFF.

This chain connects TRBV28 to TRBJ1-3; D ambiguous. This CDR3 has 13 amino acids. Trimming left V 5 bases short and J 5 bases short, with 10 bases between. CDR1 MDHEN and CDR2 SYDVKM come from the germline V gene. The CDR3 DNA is TGTGCCAGCAGTCCCCGTCTAAGAAACACCATATATTTT. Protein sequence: CASSPRLRNTIYF.

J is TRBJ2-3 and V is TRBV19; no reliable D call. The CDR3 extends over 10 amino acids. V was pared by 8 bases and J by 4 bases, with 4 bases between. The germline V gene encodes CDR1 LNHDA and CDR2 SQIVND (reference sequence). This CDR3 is CASSADTQYF. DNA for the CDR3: TGTGCCAGTTCAGCAGATACGCAGTATTTT.

As DNA, the CDR3 is TGTGCCAGCAGTGAATGGTGGGGGCCCAGTTACGAGCAGTACTTC. The encoded protein is CASSEWWGPSYEQYF. The chain is built from TRBV6-1 and TRBJ2-7; D perhaps matches TRBD1 (6 bases). Germline values: CDR1 MNHNS, CDR2 SASEGT. This CDR3 spans 15 amino acids. Trimming removed 2 bases from V and 4 bases from J, with 15 bases in between.

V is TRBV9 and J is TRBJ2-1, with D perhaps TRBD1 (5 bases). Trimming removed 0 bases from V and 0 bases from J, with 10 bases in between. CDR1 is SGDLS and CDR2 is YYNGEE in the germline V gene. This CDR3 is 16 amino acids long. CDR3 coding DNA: TGTGCCAGCAGCGTAGCGGCAGACAGCTCCTACAATGAGCAGTTCTTC. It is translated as CASSVAADSSYNEQFF.